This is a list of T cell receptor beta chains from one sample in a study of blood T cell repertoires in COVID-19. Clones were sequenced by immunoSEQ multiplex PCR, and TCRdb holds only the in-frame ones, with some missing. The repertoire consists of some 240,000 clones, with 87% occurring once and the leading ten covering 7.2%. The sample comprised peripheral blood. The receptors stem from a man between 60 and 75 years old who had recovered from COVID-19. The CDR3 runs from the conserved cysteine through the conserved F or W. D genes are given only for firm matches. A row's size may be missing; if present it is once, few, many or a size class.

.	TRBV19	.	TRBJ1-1	TGTGCCAGTAATCTCTCCGGCGGGGTGGCTGAAGCTTTCTTT	CASNLSGGVAEAFF
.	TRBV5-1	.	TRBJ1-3	TGCGCCAGCAGCTTGGGACGGGTTGTCTCTGGAAACACCATATATTTT	CASSLGRVVSGNTIYF
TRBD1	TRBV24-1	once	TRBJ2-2	TGTGCCACCAGTGATAGGGGGACAGGGAACGCCGGGGAGCTGTTTTTT	CATSDRGTGNAGELFF
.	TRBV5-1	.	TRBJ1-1	TGCGCCAGCAGCTTGGCCGGGGGAGCGTGGACTGAAGCTTTCTTT	CASSLAGGAWTEAFF
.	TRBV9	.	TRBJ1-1	TGTGCCAGCAGCTCCCGGACAGTGGGGACTGAAGCTTTCTTT	CASSSRTVGTEAFF
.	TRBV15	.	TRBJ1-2	TGTGCCACCAGCAGAGATTATGAGGGCTCCGTGGGCTACACCTTC	CATSRDYEGSVGYTF
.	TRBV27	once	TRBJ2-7	TGTGCCAGCGGACTATTGACCACCAGGGGGGTTTCCTACGAGCAGTACTTC	CASGLLTTRGVSYEQYF
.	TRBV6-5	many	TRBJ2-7	TGTGCCAGCAGTCCGACAGGGTACGCGGGGGGCGAGCAGTACTTC	CASSPTGYAGGEQYF
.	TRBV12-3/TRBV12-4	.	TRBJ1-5	TGTGCCAGCAGTTCAAAAGGACAGCAGCCCCAGCATTTT	CASSSKGQQPQHF
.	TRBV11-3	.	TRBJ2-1	TGTGCCAGCAGCTTAGTTGGACTCGATAATGAGCAGTTCTTC	CASSLVGLDNEQFF
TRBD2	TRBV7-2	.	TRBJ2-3	TGTGCCAGCAGCTTAAACTATGGCGGGGCTAGCGGATCCACAGATACGCAGTATTTT	CASSLNYGGASGSTDTQYF
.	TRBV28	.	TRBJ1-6	TGTGCCAGCAGCCCCCGGGGAGGGTTTGGGAATTCACCCCTCCACTTT	CASSPRGGFGNSPLHF
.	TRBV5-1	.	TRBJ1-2	TGCGCCAGCAGCTCTACAGGGAGTGGCTACACCTTC	CASSSTGSGYTF
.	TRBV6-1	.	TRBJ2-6	TGTGCCAGCAGCGAAACAGAACCACCTGGGGCCAACGTCCTGACTTTC	CASSETEPPGANVLTF
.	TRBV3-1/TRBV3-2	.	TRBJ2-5	TGTGCCAGCACACGGCCCGGTAGGGGCTTAGAGACCCAGTACTTC	CASTRPGRGLETQYF
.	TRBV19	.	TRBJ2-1	TGTGCCAGTAGTAAACAGGGAAGTGGGGAATATGAGCAGTTCTTC	CASSKQGSGEYEQFF
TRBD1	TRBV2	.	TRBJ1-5	TGTGCCAGCACCCGTCGACAGGGTGATAGCAATCAGCCCCAGCATTTT	CASTRRQGDSNQPQHF
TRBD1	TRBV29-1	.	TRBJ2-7	TGCAGCGTTAAGAGGGGACAGGGCTACGAGCAGTACTTC	CSVKRGQGYEQYF
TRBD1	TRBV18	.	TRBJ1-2	TGTGCCAGCTCACCCGACAGGGAATTAAGTGGCTACACCTTC	CASSPDRELSGYTF
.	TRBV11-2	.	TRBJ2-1	TGTGCCAGCAGCTCTCTGACTTACAATGAGCAGTTCTTC	CASSSLTYNEQFF
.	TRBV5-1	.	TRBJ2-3	TGCGCCAGCAGCTTATGGGGAGTGGGAGATACGCAGTATTTT	CASSLWGVGDTQYF
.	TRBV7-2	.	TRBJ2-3	TGTGCCAGCAGCCCGCCCGGGGGGCTCACAGATACGCAGTATTTT	CASSPPGGLTDTQYF
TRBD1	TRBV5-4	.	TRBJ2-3	TGTGCCAGCAGCCAAGGACAGGGTCCCACAGATACGCAGTATTTT	CASSQGQGPTDTQYF
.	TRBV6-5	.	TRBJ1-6	TGTGCCAGCCAAGGGGCCAGGGATAATTCACCCCTCCACTTT	CASQGARDNSPLHF
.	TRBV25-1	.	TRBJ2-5	TGTGCCAGCAGTGACCCACGCAGGGCGCAAGAGACCCAGTACTTC	CASSDPRRAQETQYF
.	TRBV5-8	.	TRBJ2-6	TGTGCCAGCAGCGGCGGGACCCAACGGGGGGCCAACGTCCTGACTTTC	CASSGGTQRGANVLTF
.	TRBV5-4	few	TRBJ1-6	TGTGCCAGCAGCTTGGCCGGACAGTCTTCACCCCTCCACTTT	CASSLAGQSSPLHF
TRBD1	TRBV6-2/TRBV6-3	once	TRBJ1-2	TGTGCCAGCAGTTTGGACAGGGGGCCCCCTAACTATGGCTACACCTTC	CASSLDRGPPNYGYTF
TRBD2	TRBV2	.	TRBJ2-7	TGTGCCAGCAGAGAGCGGGACGCGTACGAGCAGTACTTC	CASRERDAYEQYF
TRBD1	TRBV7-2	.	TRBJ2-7	TGTGCCAGCAGCTTGGGACAGGGGATTGACGAGCAGTACTTC	CASSLGQGIDEQYF
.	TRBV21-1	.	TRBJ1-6	TGTGCCAGCAGGAAAGGAGGGACAGCCACGAGTCTTATCCACTTT	CASRKGGTATSLIHF
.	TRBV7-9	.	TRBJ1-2	TGTGCCAGCAGCAGACTGAGGGATTCCAACTATGGCTACACCTTC	CASSRLRDSNYGYTF
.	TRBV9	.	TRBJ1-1	TGTGCCAGCAGCGCGTCTGCCTGGTCGGGACAAATGAACACTGAAGCTTTCTTT	CASSASAWSGQMNTEAFF
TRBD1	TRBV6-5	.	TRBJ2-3	TGTGCCAGCAGTTACGAGGGGGCAACGAGCACAGATACGCAGTATTTT	CASSYEGATSTDTQYF
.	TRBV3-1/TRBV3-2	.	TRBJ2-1	TGTGCCAGCAGCCGCTTAGGGGATCAACTGTTCTTC	CASSRLGDQLFF
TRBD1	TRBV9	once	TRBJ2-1	TGTGCCAGCAGCGTAGCAGGGGGTCTAAATCACAATGAGCAGTTCTTC	CASSVAGGLNHNEQFF